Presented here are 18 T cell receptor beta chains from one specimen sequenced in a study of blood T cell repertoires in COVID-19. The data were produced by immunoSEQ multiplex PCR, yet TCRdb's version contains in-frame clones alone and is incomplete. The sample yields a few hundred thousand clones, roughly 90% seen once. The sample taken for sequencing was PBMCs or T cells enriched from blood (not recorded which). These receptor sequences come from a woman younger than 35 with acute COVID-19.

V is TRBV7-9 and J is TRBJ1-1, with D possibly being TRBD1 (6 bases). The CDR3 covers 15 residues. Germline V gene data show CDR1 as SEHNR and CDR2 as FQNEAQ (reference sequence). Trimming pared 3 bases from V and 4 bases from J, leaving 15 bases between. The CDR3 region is CASSFDQGMVTEAFF. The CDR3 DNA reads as TGTGCCAGCAGCTTTGATCAGGGGATGGTCACTGAAGCTTTCTTT.

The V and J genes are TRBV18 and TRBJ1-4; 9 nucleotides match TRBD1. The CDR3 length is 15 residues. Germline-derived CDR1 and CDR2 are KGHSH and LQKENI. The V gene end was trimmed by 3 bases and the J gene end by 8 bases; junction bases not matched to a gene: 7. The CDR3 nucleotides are TGTGCCAGCTCACCCGAGACAGGGGGTAGCGAAAAACTGTTTTTT. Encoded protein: CASSPETGGSEKLFF.

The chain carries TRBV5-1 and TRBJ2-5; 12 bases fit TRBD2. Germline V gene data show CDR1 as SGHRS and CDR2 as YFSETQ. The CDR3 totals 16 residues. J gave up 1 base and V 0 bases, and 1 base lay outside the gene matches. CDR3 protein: CASSLVLAGGQETQYF. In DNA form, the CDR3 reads TGCGCCAGCAGCTTGGTACTAGCGGGAGGCCAAGAGACCCAGTACTTC.

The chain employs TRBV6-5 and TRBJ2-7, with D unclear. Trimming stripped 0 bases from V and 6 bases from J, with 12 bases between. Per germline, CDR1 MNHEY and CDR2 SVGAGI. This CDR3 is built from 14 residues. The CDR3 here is CASSYSNGPGEQYF. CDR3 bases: TGTGCCAGCAGTTACTCGAATGGGCCCGGCGAGCAGTACTTC.

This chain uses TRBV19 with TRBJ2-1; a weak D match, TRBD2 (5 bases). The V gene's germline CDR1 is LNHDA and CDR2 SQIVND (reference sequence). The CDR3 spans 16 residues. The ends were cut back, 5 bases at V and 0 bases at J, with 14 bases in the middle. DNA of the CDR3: TGTGCCAGTAGTCCATGGCGGGCCAGCTCCTACAATGAGCAGTTCTTC. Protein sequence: CASSPWRASSYNEQFF.

CDR3 bases: TGCGCCAGCAGCCACCCTCCGGGGGGGACCTACGAGCAGTACTTC. This gives the protein CASSHPPGGTYEQYF. The V gene is TRBV4-1, the J gene TRBJ2-7, with 8 bases identical to TRBD2. This CDR3 is built from 15 residues. The V segment lost 3 bases and the J segment 2 bases; nucleotides outside the gene matches: 6. Germline CDR1 reads MGHRA; CDR2 reads YSYEKL.

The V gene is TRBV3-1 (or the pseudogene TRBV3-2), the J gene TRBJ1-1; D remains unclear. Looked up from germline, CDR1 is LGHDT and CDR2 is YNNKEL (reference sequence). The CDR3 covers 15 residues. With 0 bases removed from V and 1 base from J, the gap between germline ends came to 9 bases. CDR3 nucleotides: TGTGCCAGCAGCCAAGATCTGGGCTCGAACACTGAAGCTTTCTTT. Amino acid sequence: CASSQDLGSNTEAFF.

CDR3 sequence: CASSSPSVNTEAFF. The CDR3 bases are TGTGCCAGCAGCTCTCCCTCGGTGAACACTGAAGCTTTCTTT. The chain combines TRBV13 with TRBJ1-1; no clear D gene. Germline-derived CDR1 and CDR2 are PRHDT and FYEKMQ (reference sequence). Trimming took off 4 bases at V and 0 bases at J, with 9 bases between the two ends. The CDR3 contains 14 residues.

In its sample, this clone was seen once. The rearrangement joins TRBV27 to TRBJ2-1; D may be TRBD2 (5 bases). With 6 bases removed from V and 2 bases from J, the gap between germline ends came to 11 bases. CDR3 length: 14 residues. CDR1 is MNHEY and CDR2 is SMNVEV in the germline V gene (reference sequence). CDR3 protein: CASRPPEAYNEQFF. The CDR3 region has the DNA TGTGCCAGCAGGCCTCCGGAGGCCTACAATGAGCAGTTCTTC.

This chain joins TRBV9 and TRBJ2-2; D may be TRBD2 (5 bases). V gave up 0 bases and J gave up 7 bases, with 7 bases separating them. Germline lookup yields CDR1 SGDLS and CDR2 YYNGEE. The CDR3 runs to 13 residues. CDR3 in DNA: TGTGCCAGCAGCGTAGTCAGCGGCGGGGAGCTGTTTTTT. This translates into CASSVVSGGELFF.

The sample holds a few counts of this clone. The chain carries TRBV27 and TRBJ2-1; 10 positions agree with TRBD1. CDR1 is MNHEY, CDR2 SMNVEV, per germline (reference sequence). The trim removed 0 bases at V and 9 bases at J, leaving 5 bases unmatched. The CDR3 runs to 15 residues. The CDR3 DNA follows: TGTGCCAGCAGTTTATCGGAGACAGGGGGCAGTGAGCAGTTCTTC. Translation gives CASSLSETGGSEQFF.

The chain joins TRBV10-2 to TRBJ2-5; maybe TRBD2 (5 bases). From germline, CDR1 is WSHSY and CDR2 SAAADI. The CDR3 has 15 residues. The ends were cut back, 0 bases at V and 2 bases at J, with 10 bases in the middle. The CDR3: CASSESLAKQETQYF. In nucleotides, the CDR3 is TGCGCCAGCAGTGAGTCTTTAGCGAAGCAAGAGACCCAGTACTTC.

The DNA of the CDR3 is TGTGCCAGCAGTAGTCTCGCGGGGTATAGCACAGATACGCAGTATTTT. It is translated as CASSSLAGYSTDTQYF. This chain links TRBV28 with TRBJ2-3; D might be TRBD2 (6 bases). Trimming shortened V by 5 bases and J by 0 bases, and 15 bases separated the two germline ends. The CDR3 sequence is 16 residues long. Germline V lookup: CDR1 MDHEN, CDR2 SYDVKM.

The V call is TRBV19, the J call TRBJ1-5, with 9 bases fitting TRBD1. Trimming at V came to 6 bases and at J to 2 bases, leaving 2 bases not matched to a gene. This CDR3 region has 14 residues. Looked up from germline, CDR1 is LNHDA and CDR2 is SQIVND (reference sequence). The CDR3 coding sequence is TGTGCCAGTAGCTGGACAGGGGGCAATCAGCCCCAGCATTTT. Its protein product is CASSWTGGNQPQHF.

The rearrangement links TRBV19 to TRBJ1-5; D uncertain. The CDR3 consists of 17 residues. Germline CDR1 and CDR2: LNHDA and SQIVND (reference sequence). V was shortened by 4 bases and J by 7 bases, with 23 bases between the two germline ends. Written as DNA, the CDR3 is TGTGCCAGTAGTACCAAACTTGGGAGATATCATAAGCAGCCCCAGCATTTT. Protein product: CASSTKLGRYHKQPQHF.

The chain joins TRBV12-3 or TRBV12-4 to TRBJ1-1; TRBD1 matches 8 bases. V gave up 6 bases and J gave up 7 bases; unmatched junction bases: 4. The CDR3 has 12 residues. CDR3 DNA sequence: TGTGCCAGCAGGACAGGGGTGATTGAAGCTTTCTTT. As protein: CASRTGVIEAFF.

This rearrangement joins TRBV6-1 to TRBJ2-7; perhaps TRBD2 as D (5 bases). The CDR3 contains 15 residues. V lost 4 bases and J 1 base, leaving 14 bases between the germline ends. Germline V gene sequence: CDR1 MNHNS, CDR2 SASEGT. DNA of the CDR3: TGTGCCAGCAGTGCACCCCAGTGGGAGTCCTACGAGCAGTACTTC. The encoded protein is CASSAPQWESYEQYF.

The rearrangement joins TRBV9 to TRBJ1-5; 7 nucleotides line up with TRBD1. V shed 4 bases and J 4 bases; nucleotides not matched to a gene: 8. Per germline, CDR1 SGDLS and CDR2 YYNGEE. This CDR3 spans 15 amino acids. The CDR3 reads CASSPGGTVNQPQHF. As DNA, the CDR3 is TGTGCCAGCAGCCCAGGTGGGACAGTGAATCAGCCCCAGCATTTT.